The rows below give T cell receptor beta chains drawn from one sample of a study of technical replicates of blood from a few donors. Some clones are missing from TCRdb's copy, which holds only in-frame ones; the method was immunoSEQ multiplex PCR. The sample yields about 85,000 clones, roughly 94% seen once. The material sequenced was T cells isolated from PBMCs. Source of these receptors: a human donor in good health. Each CDR3 is given with its conserved first and last residue. Each record gives: D gene, V gene, CDR3 protein. D genes are given only for firm matches.

d_gene: NA
v_gene: TRBV6-1
CDR3aa: CASRPLTSSSYEQYF

d_gene: TRBD2
v_gene: TRBV6-1
CDR3aa: CASSESGTSTSEQYF

d_gene: NA
v_gene: TRBV7-9
CDR3aa: CASSRAGSQETQYF

d_gene: TRBD1
v_gene: TRBV11-3
CDR3aa: CASSPDRGTEAFF

d_gene: NA
v_gene: TRBV9
CDR3aa: CASSPWVKAASNSPLHF

d_gene: NA
v_gene: TRBV28
CDR3aa: CASNPDSPNQPQHF

d_gene: NA
v_gene: TRBV6-1
CDR3aa: CASSRGIYGYTF

d_gene: TRBD2
v_gene: TRBV2
CDR3aa: CASRSGAYEQYF

d_gene: TRBD1
v_gene: TRBV7-9
CDR3aa: CASSMGQGIQETQYF

d_gene: TRBD2
v_gene: TRBV10-3
CDR3aa: CAIRPGLAAASTDTQYF